Below, 21 T cell receptor beta chains from the same sample are listed, as sequenced in a study of T-cell reconstitution after alpha-beta-depleted transplantation in children. The TCRbeta library incorporated unique molecular identifiers. TCRdb re-analysed the PCR reads in MiXCR, keeping a single row per CDR3 protein. In the table there are around 580,000 distinct CDR3 sequences, approximately 22% of which are singletons. Sequencing used PBMCs, mostly from graft donor cells, obtained 360 days after TCRalphabeta/CD19-depleted stem cell transplant. Every receptor here comes from a boy in the first two years of life who had a stem cell transplant for acute myeloid leukemia, so the T cells may come from the graft donor.

The chain joins TRBV10-3 to TRBJ2-5, with 8 bases lining up with TRBD2. The trim removed 4 bases at V and 5 bases at J, leaving 3 bases unmatched. CDR1 is ENHRY, CDR2 SYGVKD, per germline. This CDR3 has 13 residues. Here the CDR3 reads CAISGTSMETQYF. The CDR3 DNA reads as TGTGCCATCAGTGGGACTAGCATGGAGACCCAGTACTTC.

This clonotype was seen only a few times. The V and J genes are TRBV15 and TRBJ2-7, with 9 bases that match TRBD2. Germline-derived CDR1 and CDR2 are LNHNV and YYDKDF (reference sequence). The CDR3 loop spans 20 amino acids. The ends lost 1 base at V and 1 base at J; junction bases unmatched: 17. The CDR3 loop is CATSRGSTRRASGDSYEQYF. DNA for the CDR3: TGTGCCACCAGCAGAGGATCTACGCGGCGGGCTAGCGGGGATTCCTACGAGCAGTACTTC. The whole variable domain, filled in from reference TRBV15 and TRBJ2-7, reads DAMVIQNPRYQVTQFGKPVTLSCSQTLNHNVMYWYQQKSSQAPKLLFHYYDKDFNNEADTPDNFQSRRPNTSFCFLDIRSPGLGDTAMYLCATSRGSTRRASGDSYEQYFGPGTRLTVT.

A few counts support this clonotype. V and J are TRBV7-3 and TRBJ2-2; a weak D match, TRBD2 (5 bases). Trimming removed 5 bases from V and 6 bases from J, with 13 bases in between. Germline assignment: CDR1 SGHTA and CDR2 FQGTGA. This CDR3 is 14 amino acids long. CDR3 in DNA: TGTGCCAGCAGCGCAAACGGGATATCCGGGGAGCTGTTTTTT. It encodes CASSANGISGELFF.

The J gene is TRBJ2-5, the V gene TRBV15; the D is unclear. This CDR3 region has 15 residues. Germline V CDR1 and CDR2: LNHNV, YYDKDF (reference sequence). V was cut by 0 bases and J by 1 base, with 9 bases left in between. CDR3 in amino acids: CATSRERNSQETQYF. CDR3 DNA: TGTGCCACCAGCAGAGAGAGGAACAGCCAAGAGACCCAGTACTTC.

The rearrangement joins TRBV13 to TRBJ2-5; no firm D call. Germline V CDR1 and CDR2: PRHDT, FYEKMQ (reference sequence). Trimming shortened V by 5 bases and J by 5 bases, and 21 bases separated the two germline ends. The CDR3 is 16 residues long. The CDR3 DNA reads TGTGCCAGCAGCCCCCCTCGGACCCTCCTGGCGGAGACCCAGTACTTC. Encoded protein: CASSPPRTLLAETQYF. Together with reference TRBV13 and TRBJ2-5, the CDR3 gives the full variable domain: AAGVIQSPRHLIKEKRETATLKCYPIPRHDTVYWYQQGPGQDPQFLISFYEKMQSDKGSIPDRFSAQQFSDYHSELNMSSLELGDSALYFCASSPPRTLLAETQYFGPGTRLLVL.

This clonotype was detected many times. The rearrangement links TRBV4-1 to TRBJ2-1; TRBD2 agrees at 14 bases. V gave up 1 base and J gave up 7 bases; unmatched junction bases: 9. This CDR3 contains 18 residues. CDR1 is MGHRA and CDR2 is YSYEKL in the germline V gene. The CDR3 DNA sequence: TGCGCCAGCAGCCAAGTAAGGACTAGCGGGGGGCCAGGGAATGAGCAGTTCTTC. This sequence encodes CASSQVRTSGGPGNEQFF.

This chain joins TRBV12-3 or TRBV12-4 and TRBJ1-6; perhaps TRBD1 as D (5 bases). V lost 8 bases to trimming and J lost 10 bases, with 15 bases between them. The CDR3 has 13 residues. The CDR3 nucleotides read TGTGCCAGCGGAACCGGGACTTACTCACCCCTCCACTTT. It encodes CASGTGTYSPLHF.

This clonotype was counted ten times or more. The chain uses TRBV20-1 and TRBJ2-1; D possibly corresponds to TRBD2 (5 bases). Germline assignment: CDR1 DFQATT and CDR2 SNEGSKA (reference sequence). Trimming pared 5 bases from V and 4 bases from J, leaving 12 bases between. The CDR3 loop spans 13 amino acids. This CDR3 is CSAPIWEYNEQFF. The CDR3 region has the DNA TGCAGTGCTCCTATCTGGGAGTACAATGAGCAGTTCTTC.

This chain connects TRBV20-1 to TRBJ1-2; 9 nucleotides agree with TRBD1. In germline, CDR1 is DFQATT, CDR2 SNEGSKA (reference sequence). The CDR3 sequence is 14 residues long. The ends lost 5 bases at V and 6 bases at J; junction bases unmatched: 10. Here the CDR3 reads CSAPGQGRVNGYTF. In DNA, the CDR3 is TGCAGTGCTCCTGGACAGGGGAGGGTTAATGGCTACACCTTC.

This chain uses TRBV20-1 with TRBJ1-5; D remains ambiguous. V lost 2 bases and J lost 6, with 11 bases in between. Germline CDR1 reads DFQATT; CDR2 reads SNEGSKA (reference sequence). This CDR3 is built from 13 residues. The CDR3 region is CSARQVSVQPQHF. CDR3 nucleotide sequence: TGCAGTGCTAGACAGGTTAGCGTTCAGCCCCAGCATTTT.

This clonotype was recorded at least ten times. The chain recombines TRBV4-3 with TRBJ2-1, with 7 bases lining up with TRBD1. V shed 0 bases, J shed 10 bases, and the junction held 6 bases outside the gene matches. Germline lookup yields CDR1 LGHNA and CDR2 YSLEER. The CDR3 loop spans 14 amino acids. The CDR3 protein is CASSQDDRVVEQFF. DNA of the CDR3: TGCGCCAGCAGCCAAGATGACAGGGTGGTGGAGCAGTTCTTC.

This clonotype was recorded a few times. The chain couples TRBV12-3 or TRBV12-4 to TRBJ2-5; D perhaps matches TRBD1 (6 bases). V was pared by 3 bases and J by 10 bases, with 12 bases between. There are 12 residues in the CDR3. CDR3 nucleotides: TGTGCCAGCAGTTTTTCCAGGGGAGTCCAGTACTTC. Residues: CASSFSRGVQYF.

The sample holds many counts of this clonotype. The chain's CDR3 is CASSRPLRGTDIYEETQYF. CDR3 nucleotide sequence: TGTGCCAGCAGCCGCCCCTTGAGGGGGACGGATATATACGAAGAGACCCAGTACTTC. V is TRBV3-1 and J is TRBJ2-5; the D gene is possibly TRBD1 (6 bases). The germline V and J ends were trimmed by 4 bases and 3 bases, with 27 bases remaining between them. The length of the CDR3 is 19 residues. CDR1 LGHDT and CDR2 YNNKEL come from the germline V gene (reference sequence).

This clonotype turned up a few times. The chain carries TRBV5-5 and TRBJ2-1, with a possible D match to TRBD2 (6 bases). CDR1 is SGHKS, CDR2 YYEKEE, per germline (reference sequence). The CDR3 covers 16 residues. Trimming cost V 1 base and J 1 base, with 12 bases left between them. Written as DNA, the CDR3 is TGTGCCAGCAGCTTGTTTAGGAGCGGGTCCTACAATGAGCAGTTCTTC. The encoded protein is CASSLFRSGSYNEQFF.

This clonotype was counted once. The genes are TRBV9 and TRBJ2-7, with D possibly TRBD1 on 6 matching bases. Germline CDR1 reads SGDLS; CDR2 reads YYNGEE. There are 14 residues in the CDR3. Trimming took off 0 bases at V and 8 bases at J, with 15 bases between the two ends. The CDR3 DNA follows: TGTGCCAGCAGCGTAGCTGCGGATACAGGGAAGCAGTACTTC. Translated: CASSVAADTGKQYF.

This clonotype was detected ten times or more. The rearrangement links TRBV3-1 to TRBJ2-1; 8 bases are shared with TRBD2. Germline CDR1 LGHDT, CDR2 YNNKEL (reference sequence). This CDR3 has 16 amino acids. V was clipped by 2 bases and J by 6 bases; unmatched bases: 9. In DNA, the CDR3 is TGTGCCAGCAGCCAACCCCTGGGAGCGGGGGTCAATGAGCAGTTCTTC. This sequence encodes CASSQPLGAGVNEQFF.

V is TRBV6-5 and J is TRBJ2-7; TRBD1 matches 8 bases. J lost 2 bases, V lost 5 bases, and 11 bases had no gene match. The CDR3 length is 16 residues. The germline V gene encodes CDR1 MNHEY and CDR2 SVGAGI. CDR3 nucleotide sequence: TGTGCCAGCAGTCCCACACGACGGGACAGGACCTACGAGCAGTACTTC. This sequence encodes CASSPTRRDRTYEQYF.

This clonotype has a count of ten or more. V and J are TRBV3-1 and TRBJ2-1, with D tentatively TRBD2 (5 bases). Trimming took off 0 bases at V and 4 bases at J, with 22 bases between the two ends. Germline V gene lookup returns CDR1 LGHDT and CDR2 YNNKEL (reference sequence). There are 19 residues in the CDR3. CDR3 sequence: CASSQEGGTQAWGYNEQFF. The CDR3 DNA is TGTGCCAGCAGCCAAGAAGGAGGAACTCAAGCTTGGGGATACAATGAGCAGTTCTTC.

This chain uses TRBV5-5 with TRBJ2-1; 7 bases agree with TRBD1. The length of the CDR3 is 14 residues. Looked up from germline, CDR1 is SGHKS and CDR2 is YYEKEE (reference sequence). Trimming cost V 0 bases and J 6 bases; bases outside gene matches: 3. In DNA, the CDR3 is TGTGCCAGCAGCTTGGGACAGGGCCTCAATGAGCAGTTCTTC. Its protein product is CASSLGQGLNEQFF.

This clonotype was counted only a few times. The V gene is TRBV12-3 or TRBV12-4, the J gene TRBJ2-1, with D hard to call. The V end lost 2 bases, the J end lost 9 bases, and 17 bases lay between the germline ends. The CDR3 has 15 residues. CDR3 nucleotide sequence: TGTGCCAGCAGTTTAAGTCCCCCCCATGGCGGTGAGCAGTTCTTC. Its translation: CASSLSPPHGGEQFF.

This chain uses TRBV20-1 with TRBJ2-3; tentatively, D is TRBD2 (6 bases). Germline lookup yields CDR1 DFQATT and CDR2 SNEGSKA (reference sequence). Trimming removed 1 base from V and 4 bases from J, with 21 bases in between. CDR3 length: 17 amino acids. Here the CDR3 DNA reads TGCAGTGCTAGAGGGGGGGACGGTGGAGGGTACGCAGATACGCAGTATTTT. Protein: CSARGGDGGGYADTQYF.